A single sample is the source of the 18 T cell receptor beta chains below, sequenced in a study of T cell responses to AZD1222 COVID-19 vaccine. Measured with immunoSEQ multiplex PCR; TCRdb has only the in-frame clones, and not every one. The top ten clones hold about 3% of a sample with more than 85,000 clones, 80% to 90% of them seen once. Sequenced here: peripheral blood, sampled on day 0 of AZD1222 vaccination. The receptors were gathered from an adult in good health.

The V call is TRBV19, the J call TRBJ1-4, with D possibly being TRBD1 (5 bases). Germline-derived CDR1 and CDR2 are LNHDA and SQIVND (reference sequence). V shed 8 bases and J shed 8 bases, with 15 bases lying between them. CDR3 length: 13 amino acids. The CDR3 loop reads CASDPGQPEKLFF. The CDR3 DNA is TGTGCCAGTGACCCGGGGCAGCCCGAAAAACTGTTTTTT.

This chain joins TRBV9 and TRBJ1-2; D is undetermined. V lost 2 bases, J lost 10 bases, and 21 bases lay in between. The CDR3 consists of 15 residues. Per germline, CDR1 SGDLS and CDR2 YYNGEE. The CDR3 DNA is TGTGCCAGCAGCGTCGATTCTGCGAGTCCCTCCTCCTACACCTTC. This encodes CASSVDSASPSSYTF. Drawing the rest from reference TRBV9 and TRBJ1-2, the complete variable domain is DSGVTQTPKHLITATGQRVTLRCSPRSGDLSVYWYQQSLDQGLQFLIQYYNGEERAKGNILERFSAQQFPDLHSELNLSSLELGDSALYFCASSVDSASPSSYTFGSGTRLTVV.

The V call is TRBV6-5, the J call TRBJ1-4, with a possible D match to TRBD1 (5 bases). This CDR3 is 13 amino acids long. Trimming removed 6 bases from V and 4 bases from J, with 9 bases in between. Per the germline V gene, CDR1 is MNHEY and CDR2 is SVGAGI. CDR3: CASRGPLNEKLFF. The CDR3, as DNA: TGTGCCAGCAGGGGACCGCTTAATGAAAAACTGTTTTTT.

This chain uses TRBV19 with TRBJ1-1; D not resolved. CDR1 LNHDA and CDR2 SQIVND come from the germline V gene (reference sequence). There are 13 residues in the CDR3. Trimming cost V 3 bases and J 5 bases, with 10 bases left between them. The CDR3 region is CASSIPPTTEAFF. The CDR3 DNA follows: TGTGCCAGTAGTATTCCCCCAACTACTGAAGCTTTCTTT.

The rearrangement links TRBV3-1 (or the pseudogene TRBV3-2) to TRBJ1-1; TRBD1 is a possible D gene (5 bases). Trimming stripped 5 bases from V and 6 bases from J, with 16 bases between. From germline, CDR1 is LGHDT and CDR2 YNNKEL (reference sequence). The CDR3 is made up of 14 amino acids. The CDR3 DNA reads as TGTGCCAGCAGCAAACTCGGACACCAGGCTGAAGCTTTCTTT. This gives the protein CASSKLGHQAEAFF.

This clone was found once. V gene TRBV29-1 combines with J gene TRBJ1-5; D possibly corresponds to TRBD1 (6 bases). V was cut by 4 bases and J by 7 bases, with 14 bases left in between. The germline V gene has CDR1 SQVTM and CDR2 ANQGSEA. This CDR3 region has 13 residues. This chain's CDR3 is CSVVWGAGQPQHF. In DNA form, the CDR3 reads TGCAGCGTTGTATGGGGGGCAGGGCAGCCCCAGCATTTT.

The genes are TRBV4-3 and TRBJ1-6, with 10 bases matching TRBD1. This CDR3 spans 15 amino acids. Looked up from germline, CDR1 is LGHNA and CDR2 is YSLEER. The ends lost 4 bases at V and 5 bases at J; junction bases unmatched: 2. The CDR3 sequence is CASSRGQGNNSPLHF. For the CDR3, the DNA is TGCGCCAGCAGCCGGGGACAGGGGAATAATTCACCCCTCCACTTT.

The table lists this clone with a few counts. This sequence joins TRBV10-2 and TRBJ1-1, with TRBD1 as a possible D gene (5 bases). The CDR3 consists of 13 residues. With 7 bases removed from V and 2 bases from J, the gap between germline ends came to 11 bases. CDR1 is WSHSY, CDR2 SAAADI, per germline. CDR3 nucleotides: TGCGCCAGCAAATGGGGCCAAAACACTGAAGCTTTCTTT. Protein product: CASKWGQNTEAFF.

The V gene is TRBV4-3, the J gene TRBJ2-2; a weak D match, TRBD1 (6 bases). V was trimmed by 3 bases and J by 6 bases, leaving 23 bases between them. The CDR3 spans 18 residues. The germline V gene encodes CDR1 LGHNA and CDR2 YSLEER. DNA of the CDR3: TGCGCCAGCAGCCACCCTTCACAGGGACAAGGTGGTTCCGGGGAGCTGTTTTTT. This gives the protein CASSHPSQGQGGSGELFF.

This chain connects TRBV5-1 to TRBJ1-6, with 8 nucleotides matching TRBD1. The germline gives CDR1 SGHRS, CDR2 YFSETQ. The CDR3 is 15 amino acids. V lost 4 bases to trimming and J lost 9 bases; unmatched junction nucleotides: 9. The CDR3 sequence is CASSPLRDRSSPLHF. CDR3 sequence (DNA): TGCGCCAGCAGCCCCCTGCGGGACAGGAGTTCACCCCTCCACTTT.

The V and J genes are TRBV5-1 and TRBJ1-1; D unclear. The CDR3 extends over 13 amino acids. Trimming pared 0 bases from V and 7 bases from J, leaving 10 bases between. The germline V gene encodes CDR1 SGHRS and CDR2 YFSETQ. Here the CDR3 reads CASSLAAVGEAFF. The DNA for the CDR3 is TGCGCCAGCAGCTTGGCTGCGGTTGGTGAAGCTTTCTTT.

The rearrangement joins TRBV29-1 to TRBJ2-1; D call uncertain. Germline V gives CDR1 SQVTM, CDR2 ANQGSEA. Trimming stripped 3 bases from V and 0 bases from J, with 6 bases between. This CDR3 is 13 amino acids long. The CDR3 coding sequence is TGCAGCGTTGAGGCAGTCTCCTACAATGAGCAGTTCTTC. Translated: CSVEAVSYNEQFF.

The CDR3, as DNA: TGTGCCAGTAGACCGGGCCACAACTCATACACAGATACGCAGTATTTT. Its protein is CASRPGHNSYTDTQYF. This chain uses TRBV19 with TRBJ2-3; the D is unclear. Germline V gene lookup returns CDR1 LNHDA and CDR2 SQIVND (reference sequence). Deletions cut 6 bases from V and 2 bases from J, with 18 bases between. The CDR3 runs to 16 residues.

As DNA, the CDR3 is TGCGCCAGCAGCTTGATAGGTAGAGGGACTGAAGCTTTCTTT. Translation gives CASSLIGRGTEAFF. The rearrangement links TRBV5-1 to TRBJ1-1; D remains unclear. Trimming stripped 1 base from V and 5 bases from J, with 12 bases between. The germline CDR1 and CDR2 sequences are SGHRS and YFSETQ. The CDR3 runs to 14 residues.

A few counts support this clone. As DNA, the CDR3 is TGTGCCAGCAGCTTGGCGCAGGGGAACACTGAAGCTTTCTTT. It is translated as CASSLAQGNTEAFF. The V call is TRBV5-4, the J call TRBJ1-1, with D possibly matching TRBD1 (5 bases). This CDR3 is built from 14 residues. Trimming pared 0 bases from V and 1 base from J, leaving 7 bases between. Per the germline V gene, CDR1 is SGHNT and CDR2 is YYREEE (reference sequence). The variable domain in full, with the rest retrieved from reference TRBV5-4 and TRBJ1-1, is ETGVTQSPTHLIKTRGQQVTLRCSSQSGHNTVSWYQQALGQGPQFIFQYYREEENGRGNFPPRFSGLQFPNYSSELNVNALELDDSALYLCASSLAQGNTEAFFGQGTRLTVV.

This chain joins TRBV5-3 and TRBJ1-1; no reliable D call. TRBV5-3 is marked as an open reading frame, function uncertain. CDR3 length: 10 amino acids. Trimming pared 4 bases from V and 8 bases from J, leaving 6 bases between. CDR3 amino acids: CARSPNEAFF. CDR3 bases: TGTGCCAGAAGCCCCAACGAAGCTTTCTTT.

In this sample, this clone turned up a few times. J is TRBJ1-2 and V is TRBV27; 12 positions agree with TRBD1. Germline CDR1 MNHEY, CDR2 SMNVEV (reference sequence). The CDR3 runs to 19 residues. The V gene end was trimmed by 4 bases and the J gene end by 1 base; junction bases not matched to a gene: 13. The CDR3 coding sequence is TGTGCCAGCAGTTCATATCCGGGGGGACAGGGGGCTGTTAACTATGGCTACACCTTC. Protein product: CASSSYPGGQGAVNYGYTF.

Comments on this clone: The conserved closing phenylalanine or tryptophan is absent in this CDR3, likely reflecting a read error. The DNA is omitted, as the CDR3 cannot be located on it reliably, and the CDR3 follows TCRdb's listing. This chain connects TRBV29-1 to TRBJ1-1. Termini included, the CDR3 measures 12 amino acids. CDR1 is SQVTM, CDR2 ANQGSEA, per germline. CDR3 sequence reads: CSVEAPGRAELV.